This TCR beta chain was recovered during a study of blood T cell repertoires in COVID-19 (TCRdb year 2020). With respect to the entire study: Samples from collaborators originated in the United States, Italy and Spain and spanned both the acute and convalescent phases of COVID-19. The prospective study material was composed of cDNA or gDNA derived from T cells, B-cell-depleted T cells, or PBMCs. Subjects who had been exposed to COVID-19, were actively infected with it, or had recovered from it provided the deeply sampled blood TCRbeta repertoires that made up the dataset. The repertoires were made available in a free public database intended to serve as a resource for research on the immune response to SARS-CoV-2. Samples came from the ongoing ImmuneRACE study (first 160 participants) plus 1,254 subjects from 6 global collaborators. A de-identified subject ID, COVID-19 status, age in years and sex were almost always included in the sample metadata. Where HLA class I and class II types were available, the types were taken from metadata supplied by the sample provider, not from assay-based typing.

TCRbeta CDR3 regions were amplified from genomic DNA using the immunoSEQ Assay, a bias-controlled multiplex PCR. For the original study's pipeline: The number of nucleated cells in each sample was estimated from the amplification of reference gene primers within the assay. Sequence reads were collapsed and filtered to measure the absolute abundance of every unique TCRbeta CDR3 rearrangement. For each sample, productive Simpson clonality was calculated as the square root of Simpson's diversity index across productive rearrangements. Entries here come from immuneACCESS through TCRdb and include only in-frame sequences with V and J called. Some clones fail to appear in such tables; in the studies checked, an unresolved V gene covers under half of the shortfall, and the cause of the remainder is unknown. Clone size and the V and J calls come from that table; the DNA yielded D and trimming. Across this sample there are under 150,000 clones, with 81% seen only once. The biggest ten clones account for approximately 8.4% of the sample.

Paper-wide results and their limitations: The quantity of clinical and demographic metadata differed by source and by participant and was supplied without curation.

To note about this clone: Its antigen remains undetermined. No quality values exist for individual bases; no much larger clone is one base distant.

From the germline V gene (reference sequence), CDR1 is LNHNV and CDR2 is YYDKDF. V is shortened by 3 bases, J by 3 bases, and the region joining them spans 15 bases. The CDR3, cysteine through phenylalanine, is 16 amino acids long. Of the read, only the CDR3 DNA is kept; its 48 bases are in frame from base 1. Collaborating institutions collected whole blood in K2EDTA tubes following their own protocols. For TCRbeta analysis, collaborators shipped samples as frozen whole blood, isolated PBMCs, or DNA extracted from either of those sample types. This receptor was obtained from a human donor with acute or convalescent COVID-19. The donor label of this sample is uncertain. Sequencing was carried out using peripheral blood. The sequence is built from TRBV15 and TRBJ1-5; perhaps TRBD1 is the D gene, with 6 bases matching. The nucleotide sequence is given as TGTGCCACCAGCAGCCACAGGGTAGTCGACAATCAGCCCCAGCATTTT. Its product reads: CATSSHRVVDNQPQHF.